A selection of T cell receptor beta chains follows, all from one sample in a study of blood T cells in healthy people across ages. TCRdb reanalysed the 5' RACE reads using MiXCR and keeps one entry per CDR3 protein. Of 800,000 or so distinct CDR3 sequences in the sample, roughly 60% were seen once. Sample: blood. Every receptor here comes from a man under 40 in good health. CDR3s include the opening cysteine and the closing phenylalanine or tryptophan. The D gene is left open where the match is weak. Size is stated for part of the rows, as once, few or many counts, or as a class when the clone is expanded.

clone_size,d_call,j_call,v_call,cdr3_nt,cdr3_aa
.,.,TRBJ1-4,TRBV2,TGTGCCAGCAAGATACGGCAGGGGTGGGAAAAACTGTTTTTT,CASKIRQGWEKLFF
.,TRBD1,TRBJ1-2,TRBV12-3/TRBV12-4,TGTGCCAGCAGTTTACCACAGGGGTTGTATGGCTACACCTTC,CASSLPQGLYGYTF
.,.,TRBJ1-5,TRBV7-2,TGTGCCAGCAGCCCACACAGGGCCCAGCCCCAGCATTTT,CASSPHRAQPQHF
.,.,TRBJ2-4,TRBV12-3/TRBV12-4,TGTGCCAGCAGTTCTTCAGGGAACAAAAACATTCAGTACTTC,CASSSSGNKNIQYF
.,.,TRBJ2-7,TRBV7-2,TGTGCCAGCAGCGCACAGGGAGCCAACTCCTACGAGCAGTACTTC,CASSAQGANSYEQYF
.,TRBD2,TRBJ2-5,TRBV7-2,TGTGCCAGCAGCCCAAACCTAGCGGGGGGTCTGTACTTC,CASSPNLAGGLYF
.,.,TRBJ2-1,TRBV5-6,TGTGCCAGCAGCGCCAGGGTAAATGAGCAGTTCTTC,CASSARVNEQFF
.,TRBD1,TRBJ2-1,TRBV27,TGTGCCAGCAGGACAGGGGTGGGCCTCTACAATGAGCAGTTCTTC,CASRTGVGLYNEQFF
few,.,TRBJ2-1,TRBV9,TGTGCCAGCAGCACAGCCAGGGCCAATGAGCAGTTCTTC,CASSTARANEQFF
few,.,TRBJ1-1,TRBV2,TGTGCGAGGGGAAGTCACACTGAAGCTTTCTTT,CARGSHTEAFF
.,TRBD2,TRBJ2-5,TRBV5-1,TGCGCCAGCAGCCTAAAACCGGGACTACCACAAGAGACCCAGTACTTC,CASSLKPGLPQETQYF
.,.,TRBJ2-4,TRBV28,TGTGCCAGCAGGGCCCCACTAGCCAAAAACATTCAGTACTTC,CASRAPLAKNIQYF
.,TRBD1,TRBJ2-7,TRBV7-3,TGTGCCAGCAGCTTAAGGCCAGGGGGCGAGTACGAGCAGTACTTC,CASSLRPGGEYEQYF
few,TRBD2,TRBJ2-3,TRBV4-2,TGTGCCAGCAGCCAGTATCTAGCGGGGGTGTTCACAGATACGCAGTATTTT,CASSQYLAGVFTDTQYF
.,.,TRBJ2-3,TRBV4-3,TGCGCCAGCAGCCAAGGCGGGGTTGGAGATACGCAGTATTTT,CASSQGGVGDTQYF
.,TRBD2,TRBJ2-5,TRBV10-3,TGTGCCGGGGGGGAAGAGACCCAGTACTTC,CAGGEETQYF
.,TRBD2,TRBJ2-3,TRBV9,TGTGCCAGCAGCGTAGCGGGGGGGCCTTTCCGCCGGTATTTT,CASSVAGGPFRRYF
.,.,TRBJ2-3,TRBV9,TGTGCCAGCAGCGTACTCGGCCGCTCCACAGATACGCAGTATTTT,CASSVLGRSTDTQYF
.,TRBD1,TRBJ1-2,TRBV7-2,TGTGCCAGCAGCCAGGGGGGGCGACGGGGCGGCTACACCTTC,CASSQGGRRGGYTF
.,.,TRBJ2-5,TRBV6-2/TRBV6-3,TGTGCCAGCAGTTACCTCGGGGACCATCAAGAGACCCAGTACTTC,CASSYLGDHQETQYF
.,.,TRBJ2-3,TRBV4-3,TGCGCCAGCAGCCAAGGGTCCCACCAGTATTTT,CASSQGSHQYF
.,.,TRBJ2-7,TRBV12-3/TRBV12-4,TGTGCCAGCAGGGAGCGGACAGCCTACGAGCAGTACTTC,CASRERTAYEQYF
few,.,TRBJ2-3,TRBV6-5,TGTGCCAGCAGTTACTTTGGCGGCCGCACAGATACGCAGTATTTT,CASSYFGGRTDTQYF
.,.,TRBJ2-5,TRBV7-8,TGTGCCAGCAGCTTAGGCGGTGCTACGGGGGCGTACCAAGAGACCCAGTACTTC,CASSLGGATGAYQETQYF
.,.,TRBJ1-6,TRBV25-1,TGTGCCAGCAATCGGGTCGGTGGTAATTCACCCCTCCACTTT,CASNRVGGNSPLHF
once,.,TRBJ1-2,TRBV2,TGTGCCAGTCAAACGGGACACTCCTATGGCTACACCTTC,CASQTGHSYGYTF
.,.,TRBJ2-1,TRBV3-1,TGTGCCAGCAGCCAGGGCACAACCCTTTACTCTAGCTACAATGAGCAGTTCTTC,CASSQGTTLYSSYNEQFF
.,TRBD2,TRBJ2-5,TRBV28,TGTGCCAGCGCGAGGACTAGCGGGGGACAAGAGACCCAGTACTTC,CASARTSGGQETQYF
.,TRBD2,TRBJ2-5,TRBV5-6,TGTGCCAGCAGCTCGGGGGGAGGGGCGAGTCAAGAGACCCAGTACTTC,CASSSGGGASQETQYF
.,TRBD2,TRBJ2-5,TRBV7-6,TGTGCCAGCAGCACCCCGGCGGGGGGCGTGGAGACCCTGTACTTC,CASSTPAGGVETLYF
.,TRBD2,TRBJ2-1,TRBV20-1,TGCAGTGCTAGACGACTAGCGGGGGGGCTGTTCGATGAGCAGTTCTTC,CSARRLAGGLFDEQFF
.,.,TRBJ1-2,TRBV5-7,TGTGCCAGCAGCTTGCTCCCCGTACGGGTCTTCGGCTACACCTTC,CASSLLPVRVFGYTF
many,.,TRBJ2-5,TRBV7-8,TGTGCCAGCAGCTTAACGACAGCACAAGAGACCCAGTACTTC,CASSLTTAQETQYF
few,.,TRBJ2-1,TRBV20-1,TGCAGTGCGGATCCCTCCTACAATGAGCAGTTCTTC,CSADPSYNEQFF
.,.,TRBJ2-1,TRBV6-2/TRBV6-3,TGTGCCAGCAGTACAGTGACCCACGCGCGGGTCTCTGAGCAGTTCTTC,CASSTVTHARVSEQFF
.,TRBD1,TRBJ2-5,TRBV7-2,TGTGCCAGCAGCCGGGTAACAGGGGGCAATGAGCAGTACTTC,CASSRVTGGNEQYF
.,.,TRBJ2-6,TRBV6-5,TGTGCCAGCACCTACTCCTGGGGGGACTCTGGGGCCAACGTCCTGACTTTC,CASTYSWGDSGANVLTF
.,TRBD1,TRBJ1-2,TRBV27,TGTGCCAGCAGTCGGACAGGGGGCAGCTATGGCTACACCTTC,CASSRTGGSYGYTF
.,.,TRBJ2-7,TRBV4-3,TGCGCCAGCAGCCAAGTCGGCGGGCTCGACACCTACGAGCAGTACTTC,CASSQVGGLDTYEQYF
few,.,TRBJ1-5,TRBV9,TGTGCCAGCAGCCCAGCCCCAGATCAGCCCCAGCATTTT,CASSPAPDQPQHF
few,.,TRBJ2-3,TRBV12-3/TRBV12-4,TGTGCCAGCAGTTTGCTCGGGGCCACATCCAGGGATACGCAGTATTTT,CASSLLGATSRDTQYF
.,TRBD1,TRBJ1-5,TRBV4-2,TGTGCCAGCAGCCTTGAACAGGGGGCGGAACAGCCCCAGCATTTT,CASSLEQGAEQPQHF
once,.,TRBJ2-1,TRBV4-3,TGCGCCAGCAGCCAAGACGCGTACAGAAAGTCCTACAATGAGCAGTTCTTC,CASSQDAYRKSYNEQFF
few,.,TRBJ2-3,TRBV7-3,TGTGCCAGCAGCCCCACATTGGATACGCAGTATTTT,CASSPTLDTQYF
.,.,TRBJ2-1,TRBV11-2,TGTGCCAGCAGCTTAGGGTTGGGGGTAGCCTACAATGAGCAGTTCTTC,CASSLGLGVAYNEQFF
.,.,TRBJ2-2,TRBV12-3/TRBV12-4,TGTGCCAGCAGTTCACCGGGACTCCTGAACACCGGGGAGCTGTTTTTT,CASSSPGLLNTGELFF
.,.,TRBJ2-7,TRBV7-2,TGTGCCAGCAGCTTAGTTGGCTACGTGCAGTACTTC,CASSLVGYVQYF
.,TRBD2,TRBJ2-3,TRBV7-6,TGTGCCAGCAGCCGAGTCTCTAGCGGGGGGTTCACAGATACGCAGTATTTT,CASSRVSSGGFTDTQYF
.,TRBD1,TRBJ1-4,TRBV20-1,TGCAGTGCTGGGGGACAGAGATCAACTAATGAAAAACTGTTTTTT,CSAGGQRSTNEKLFF
few,.,TRBJ1-4,TRBV6-6,TGTGCCAGCAGTTCCAGGGCAGCAACTAATGAAAAACTGTTTTTT,CASSSRAATNEKLFF
once,TRBD2,TRBJ2-3,TRBV20-1,TGCGGCCGTAGCGGGGGGAGCACAGATACGCAGTATTTT,CGRSGGSTDTQYF
.,TRBD1,TRBJ2-3,TRBV24-1,TGTGCCACCGGCGACAGGGAAGGAATAGGGGATACGCAGTATTTT,CATGDREGIGDTQYF
.,.,TRBJ1-1,TRBV20-1,TGCAGTGCTATGATTACGCACACTGAAGCTTTCTTT,CSAMITHTEAFF
few,.,TRBJ2-5,TRBV28,TGTGCCAGCAGTGGGGCTTTACAAGAGACCCAGTACTTC,CASSGALQETQYF
once,TRBD2,TRBJ2-5,TRBV2,TGTGCCGATCACTGGGGACTAGCGAAAGAGACCCAGTACTTC,CADHWGLAKETQYF